This TCR beta chain was captured by sequencing in a study of T cells in Graves' hyperthyroidism and ophthalmopathy. Germline loops: CDR1 LGHDT, CDR2 YNNKEL (reference sequence). CDR3 length: 17 residues. After removal of 4 bases from V and 10 bases from J, the junction contained 19 bases not matched to a gene. This clonotype has ten or more counts. The TCR beta CDR3 regions underwent amplification using RNA transcripts as the source. The HTBI set primed first-round TCR CDR3 RT-PCR. Using its own MiXCR run on the multiplex PCR reads, TCRdb lists one record per CDR3 protein. This table has hundreds of thousands of distinct CDR3 sequences, less than 20% appearing once.

The specimen sequenced was blood. This clonotype was obtained from a woman under 30 with Graves' hyperthyroidism that later progressed to Graves' ophthalmopathy. The V call is TRBV3-1, the J call TRBJ1-1; 9 bases fit TRBD1. This chain's CDR3 is CASSPHGTGLYESGAFF. In DNA form, the CDR3 reads TGTGCCAGCAGCCCACATGGGACAGGGTTGTATGAATCGGGAGCTTTCTTT.